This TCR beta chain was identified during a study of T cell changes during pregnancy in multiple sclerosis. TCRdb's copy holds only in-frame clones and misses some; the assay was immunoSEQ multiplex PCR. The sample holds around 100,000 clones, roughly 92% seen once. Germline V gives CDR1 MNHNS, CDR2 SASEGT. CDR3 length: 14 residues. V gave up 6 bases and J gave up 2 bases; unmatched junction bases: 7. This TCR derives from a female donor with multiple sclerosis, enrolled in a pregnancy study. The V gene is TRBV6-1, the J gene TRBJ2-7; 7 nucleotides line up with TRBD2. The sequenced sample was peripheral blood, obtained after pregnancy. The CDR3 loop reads CASSPLAGAYEQYF. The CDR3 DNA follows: TGTGCCAGCAGCCCCTTGGCGGGGGCCTACGAGCAGTACTTC.